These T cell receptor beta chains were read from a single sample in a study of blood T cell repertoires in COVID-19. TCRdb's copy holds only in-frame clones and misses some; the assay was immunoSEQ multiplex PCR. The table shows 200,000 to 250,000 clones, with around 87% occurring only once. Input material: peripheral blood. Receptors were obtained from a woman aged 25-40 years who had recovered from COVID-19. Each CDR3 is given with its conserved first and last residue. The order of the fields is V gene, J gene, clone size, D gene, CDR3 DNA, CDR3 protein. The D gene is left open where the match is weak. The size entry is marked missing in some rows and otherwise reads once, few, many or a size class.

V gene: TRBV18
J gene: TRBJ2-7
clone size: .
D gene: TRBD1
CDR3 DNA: TGTGCCAGCTCACCCAACCGGGACAGGGTCTCCTACGAGCAGTACTTC
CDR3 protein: CASSPNRDRVSYEQYF

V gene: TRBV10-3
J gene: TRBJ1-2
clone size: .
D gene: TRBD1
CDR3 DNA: TGTGCCATCAGTCCCGGGACAGGGGGCTATGGCTACACCTTC
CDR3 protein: CAISPGTGGYGYTF

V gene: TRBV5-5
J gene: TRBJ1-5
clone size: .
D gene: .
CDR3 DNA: TGTGCCAGCAGCCGGAGGGAAGGGATCGATCAGCCCCAGCATTTT
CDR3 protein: CASSRREGIDQPQHF

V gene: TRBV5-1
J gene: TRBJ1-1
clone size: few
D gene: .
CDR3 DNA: TGCGCCAGCAGTGGGGAGGCCGCGAGCACTGAAGCTTTCTTT
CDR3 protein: CASSGEAASTEAFF

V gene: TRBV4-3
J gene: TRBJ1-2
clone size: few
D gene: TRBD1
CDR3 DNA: TGCGCCAGCAGCCAAGACCCGACAGGGAACTATGGCTACACCTTC
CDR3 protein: CASSQDPTGNYGYTF

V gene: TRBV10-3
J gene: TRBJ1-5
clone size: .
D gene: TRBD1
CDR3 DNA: TGTGCCATCAGTGAGTCTCGACAGGGCATTCTAAACAATCAGCCCCAGCATTTT
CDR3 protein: CAISESRQGILNNQPQHF

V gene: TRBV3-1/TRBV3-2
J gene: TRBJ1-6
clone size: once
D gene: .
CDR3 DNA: TGTGCCAGCAAGGGGCAGGGTGCCAATTCACCCCTCCACTTT
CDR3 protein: CASKGQGANSPLHF

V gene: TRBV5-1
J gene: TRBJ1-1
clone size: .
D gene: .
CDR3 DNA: TGCGCCAGCAGCTTGGGGCAGGACAAAGCTTTCTTT
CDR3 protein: CASSLGQDKAFF

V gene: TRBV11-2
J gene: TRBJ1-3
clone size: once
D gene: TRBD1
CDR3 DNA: TGTGCCAGCAGCTCAGACAGGGCGCGCTCTGGAAACACCATATATTTT
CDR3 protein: CASSSDRARSGNTIYF

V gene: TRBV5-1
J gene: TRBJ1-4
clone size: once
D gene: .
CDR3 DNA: TGCGCCAGCAGCAAGAGCCGGGACACCCATGAAAAACTGTTTTTT
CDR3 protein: CASSKSRDTHEKLFF

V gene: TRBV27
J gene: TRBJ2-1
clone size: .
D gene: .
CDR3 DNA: TGTGCCAGCAGTGCCGGGGACAACAATGAGCAGTTCTTC
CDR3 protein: CASSAGDNNEQFF

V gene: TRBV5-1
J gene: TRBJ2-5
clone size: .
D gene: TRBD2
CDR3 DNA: TGCGCCAGCAGCTTGGCCGTGGGTAGCGGGGGCGCGCGCCGAGAGACCCAGTACTTC
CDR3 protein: CASSLAVGSGGARRETQYF

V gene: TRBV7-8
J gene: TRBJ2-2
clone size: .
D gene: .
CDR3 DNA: TGTGCCAGCAGCCCCACTACCGGGAACACCGGGGAGCTGTTTTTT
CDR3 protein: CASSPTTGNTGELFF

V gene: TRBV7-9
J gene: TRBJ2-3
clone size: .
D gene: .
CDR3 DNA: TGTGCCAGCAGCCCCCCTTGGGGAGCAGATACGCAGTATTTT
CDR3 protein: CASSPPWGADTQYF

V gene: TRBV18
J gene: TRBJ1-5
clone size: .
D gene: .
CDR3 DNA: TGTGCCAGCTCACCGGGCAGCTTCAATCAGCCCCAGCATTTT
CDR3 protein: CASSPGSFNQPQHF

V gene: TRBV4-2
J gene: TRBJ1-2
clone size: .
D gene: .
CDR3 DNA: TGTGCCAGCAGCCAATCCCCCACCCAGGGGAGCGGCTACACCTTC
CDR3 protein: CASSQSPTQGSGYTF

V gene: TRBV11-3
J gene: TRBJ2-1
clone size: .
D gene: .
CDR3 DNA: TGTGCCAGCAGCTTACGCTCAGGGCTTGGTGAGCAGTTCTTC
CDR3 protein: CASSLRSGLGEQFF

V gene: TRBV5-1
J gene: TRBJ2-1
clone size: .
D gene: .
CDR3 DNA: TGCGCCAGCAGCTTAAACACGGGGAGCTCCTACAATGAGCAGTTCTTC
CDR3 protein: CASSLNTGSSYNEQFF

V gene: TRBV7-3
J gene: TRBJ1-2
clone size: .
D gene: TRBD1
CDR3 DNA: TGTGCCAGCAGCTTATCAGGGGGTTCTGGCTATGGCTACACCTTC
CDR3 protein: CASSLSGGSGYGYTF

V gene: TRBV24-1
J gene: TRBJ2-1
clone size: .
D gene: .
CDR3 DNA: TGTGCCACCAGTGATTTGGGTTACGGAGGGCAGTTCTTC
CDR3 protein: CATSDLGYGGQFF

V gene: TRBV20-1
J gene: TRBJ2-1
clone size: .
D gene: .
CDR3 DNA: TGCAGTGCTAGTGGGCGGGGCTACCGGAATGAGCAGTTCTTC
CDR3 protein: CSASGRGYRNEQFF

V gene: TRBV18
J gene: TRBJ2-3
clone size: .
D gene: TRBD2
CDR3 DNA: TGTGCCAGCTCGTCGACTAGCGGGGTGAGAGATACGCAGTATTTT
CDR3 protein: CASSSTSGVRDTQYF

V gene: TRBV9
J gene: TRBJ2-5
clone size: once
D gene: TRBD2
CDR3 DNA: TGTGCCAGCAGCGTAGCAGCGGGGGCGGCAGAGACCCAGTACTTC
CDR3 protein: CASSVAAGAAETQYF

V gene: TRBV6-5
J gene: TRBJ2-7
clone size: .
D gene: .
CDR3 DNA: TGTGCCAGCAGTTACTTCGCAGGGAGGTCCTACGAGCAGTACTTC
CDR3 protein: CASSYFAGRSYEQYF

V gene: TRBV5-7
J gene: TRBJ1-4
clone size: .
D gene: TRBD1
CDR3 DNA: TGTGCCAGCAGCTTGGGGGGACAGGGTGAAGAAAAACTGTTTTTT
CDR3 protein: CASSLGGQGEEKLFF

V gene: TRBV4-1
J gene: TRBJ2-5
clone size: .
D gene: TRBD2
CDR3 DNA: TGCGCCAGCAGCCAACTACTAGCGGGGGGGCCGGGGCAAGAGACCCAGTACTTC
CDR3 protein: CASSQLLAGGPGQETQYF

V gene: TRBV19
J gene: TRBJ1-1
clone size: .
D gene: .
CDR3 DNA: TGTGCCAGTAGTCTCGGGCCGGGGACTGAAGCTTTCTTT
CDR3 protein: CASSLGPGTEAFF

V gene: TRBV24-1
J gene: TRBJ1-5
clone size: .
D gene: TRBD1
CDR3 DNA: TGTGCCACCAGTGATGTAGCCGGGACAGGGTTGCCACAGCCCCAGCATTTT
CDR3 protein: CATSDVAGTGLPQPQHF

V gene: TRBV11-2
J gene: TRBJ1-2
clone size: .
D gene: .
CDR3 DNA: TGTGCCAGCAGCTTGACAGATTACTATGGCTACACCTTC
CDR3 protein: CASSLTDYYGYTF

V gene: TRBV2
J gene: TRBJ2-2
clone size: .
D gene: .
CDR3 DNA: TGTGCCATTCCCCGTTGGGGGGACGGCTCCGGGGAGCTGTTTTTT
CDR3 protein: CAIPRWGDGSGELFF

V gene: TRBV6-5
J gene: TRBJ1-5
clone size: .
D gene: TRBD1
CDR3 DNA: TGTGCCAGCAGTTCTACAGGGGAAATTGATCAGCCCCAGCATTTT
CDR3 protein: CASSSTGEIDQPQHF

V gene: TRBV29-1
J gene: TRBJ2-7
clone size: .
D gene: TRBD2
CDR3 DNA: TGCAGCGCCCGGGGGGGGTGGGCCTACGAGCAGTACTTC
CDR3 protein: CSARGGWAYEQYF

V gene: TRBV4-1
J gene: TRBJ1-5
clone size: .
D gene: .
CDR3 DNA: TGCGCCAGCAGCCCTTACACAGGGTCGGGAAATCAGCCCCAGCATTTT
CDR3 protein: CASSPYTGSGNQPQHF

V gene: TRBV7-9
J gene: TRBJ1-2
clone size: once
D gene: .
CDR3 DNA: TGTGCCAGCAGCCGAGTTGGGGACTCTAACTATGGCTACACCTTC
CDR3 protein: CASSRVGDSNYGYTF

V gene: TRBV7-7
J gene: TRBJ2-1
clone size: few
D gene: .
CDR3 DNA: TGTGCCAGCAGCTTAGGGGCCGGGGTCCGGGGAGATGAGCAGTTCTTC
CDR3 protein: CASSLGAGVRGDEQFF

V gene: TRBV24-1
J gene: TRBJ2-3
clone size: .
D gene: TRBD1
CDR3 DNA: TGTGCCACCAGTGATCCCCCGGGACAGGGACACTTCTCCACAGATACGCAGTATTTT
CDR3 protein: CATSDPPGQGHFSTDTQYF

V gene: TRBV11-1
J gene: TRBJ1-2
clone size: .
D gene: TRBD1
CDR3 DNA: TGTGCCAGCAGTAAGCGGACAGGGGGCTTTGGCTACACCTTC
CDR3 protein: CASSKRTGGFGYTF

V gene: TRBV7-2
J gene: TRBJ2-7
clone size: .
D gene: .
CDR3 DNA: TGTGCCAGCAGCTTAGCTTCGACATTGAGCTCCTACGAGCAGTACTTC
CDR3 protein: CASSLASTLSSYEQYF

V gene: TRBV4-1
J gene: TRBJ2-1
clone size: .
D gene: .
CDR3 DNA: TGCGCCAGCAGCCAAGATAGGGGGGGGGCCTACAATGAGCAGTTCTTC
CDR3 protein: CASSQDRGGAYNEQFF

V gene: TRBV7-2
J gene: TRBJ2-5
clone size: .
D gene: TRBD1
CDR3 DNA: TGTGCCAGCAGCTTAGCGGCAGGGGGAGAGACCCAGTACTTC
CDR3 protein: CASSLAAGGETQYF

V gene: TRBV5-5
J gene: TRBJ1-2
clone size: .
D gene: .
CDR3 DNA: TGTGCCAGCAGCTTGGGCAGTTACTATGGCTACACCTTC
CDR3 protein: CASSLGSYYGYTF

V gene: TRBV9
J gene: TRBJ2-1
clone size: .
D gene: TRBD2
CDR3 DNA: TGTGCCAGCAGCGTAGAGGGGGGGCTAGCGGGCTCCTACAATGAGCAGTTCTTC
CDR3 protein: CASSVEGGLAGSYNEQFF

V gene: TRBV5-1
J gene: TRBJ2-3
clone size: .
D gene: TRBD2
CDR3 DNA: TGCGCCAGCAGGTTCTCGACTAGCGGCACAGATACGCAGTATTTT
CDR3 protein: CASRFSTSGTDTQYF

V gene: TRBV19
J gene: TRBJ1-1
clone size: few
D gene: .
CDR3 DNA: TGTGCCAGTAGTATCCGTGGGGGGATGAACACTGAAGCTTTCTTT
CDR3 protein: CASSIRGGMNTEAFF

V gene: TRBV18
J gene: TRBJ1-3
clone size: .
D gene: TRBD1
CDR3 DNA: TGTGCCAGCTCACCATCCAGGACAGGAGCGAACACCATATATTTT
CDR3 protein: CASSPSRTGANTIYF

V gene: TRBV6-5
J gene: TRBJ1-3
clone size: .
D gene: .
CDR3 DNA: TGTGCCACAGCAATAGGGAGTGGAAACACCATATATTTT
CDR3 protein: CATAIGSGNTIYF